This T cell receptor beta chain derives from a study of CD8 T cells in Susac syndrome (dated by TCRdb to about 2019). General notes on the study: Repertoire sequencing was used to test whether CD8+ T cell activation and differentiation in Susac syndrome was antigen driven.

Peripheral blood CD8+ and CD4+ T cells from healthy donors, Susac syndrome patients and multiple sclerosis patients were profiled using high-throughput TCR beta sequencing. Multiple sclerosis controls were treatment-naive patients with stable or active relapsing-remitting disease fulfilling revised McDonald criteria. Bulk CD8+ and CD4+ T cells were purified by magnetic negative isolation, while CD8+ TEMRA cells were enriched using FACS. Blood was collected in EDTA tubes and processed within 24 hours, with PBMCs isolated through density gradient centrifugation. PBMCs destined for TCR sequencing were cryopreserved in liquid nitrogen and later thawed in a 37 °C water bath. The sorted or isolated CD4+, CD8+ and CD8+ TEMRA cells reached a purity of at least 90%. As concerns this clonotype: There is no known antigen for this receptor. Qualities for individual bases were not recorded, and no much larger clone is one base off.

CDR1 is given as MGHRA and CDR2 as YSYEKL, both from the germline V gene. The junction shows trimming of 0 bases on V and 10 bases on J, plus 18 bases between the germline ends. From the cysteine up to the phenylalanine, the CDR3 has a length of 15 residues. CDR3 DNA is the only sequence kept; it has 45 bases, read in frame from the first base. Beyond this particular receptor, the publication reports: The number of individuals in the TCR sequencing and HLA analysis was recognized as being relatively small.

RNA was extracted using the RNeasy kit, and about 0.45 to 1 ug of the RNA was reverse transcribed with random hexamers. The immunoSEQ multiplex PCR assay, covering 54 Vbeta and 13 Jbeta segments, was used to amplify TCR beta CDR3 regions. Bias from PCR amplification was corrected by using a synthetic template baseline for primer optimization and for computational correction. Per the authors' processing: Reads were annotated to V, D and J genes according to IMGT and were analyzed with immunoSEQ Analyzer, with only productive sequences retained. To calculate clonality, Shannon entropy was normalized by log2 of the number of productive unique sequences and then subtracted from one. For each patient and control, public and private clones were evaluated among the 100 most prevalent clones. Susac-specific clones were defined as absent from healthy and MS cohorts, 1052 published viral clones and other ImmuneACCESS disease sequences. In-frame beta chains were kept once TCRdb had trimmed the public reads at Q25 with fastp and called clones with MiXCR. One record per CDR3 amino acid sequence lists the most common genes and DNA. None of the V and J calls come from the authors' own analysis; TCRdb made them. This sample gives around 120,000 distinct CDR3 sequences in total; roughly 94% of them show up just once. Roughly 0.13% of the sample is held by the ten biggest clonotypes.

In this chain, TRBV4-1 is recombined with TRBJ1-1, with no reliable assignment of the D segment. Sequencing was done on a sample of CD4+ T cells from PBMCs. This clonotype originated in a human donor with multiple sclerosis. The CDR3 here reads CASSQDDKYPDGAFF. The sequenced DNA is TGCGCCAGCAGCCAAGACGACAAATACCCCGACGGAGCTTTCTTT.